This TCR beta chain was sequenced for a study of beta chain features in type 1 diabetes. Whole-study context: Summed over all samples, the examined sorted cells came to fewer than 120,000,000.

This clone was recorded a few times. The antigen is unknown. Study conclusions and caveats: TCRB CDR3s from Type 1 diabetes patients were moderately but significantly shorter in all four CD4+ subsets.

V shed 4 bases, J shed 0 bases, and the junction held 7 bases outside the gene matches. Germline V gives CDR1 SGHNT, CDR2 YYREEE (reference sequence). CDR3 size: 16 residues. Expressed TCRB transcripts were sequenced, since all the RNA that had been isolated was reverse transcribed. Generated by immunoSEQ multiplex PCR, the TCRdb table keeps only in-frame clones and is missing some. This table has 85,000 to 110,000 clones, 25% to 35% appearing once. The sequence was collected from a woman younger than 30 with type 1 diabetes. Sequences were obtained from central memory CD4+ T cells from blood. The chain has TRBV5-4 and TRBJ2-1; 7 positions agree with TRBD1. The CDR3 DNA is TGTGCCAGCAGCCGGGACAGTTCCTACTCCTACAATGAGCAGTTCTTC. Translation gives CASSRDSSYSYNEQFF.